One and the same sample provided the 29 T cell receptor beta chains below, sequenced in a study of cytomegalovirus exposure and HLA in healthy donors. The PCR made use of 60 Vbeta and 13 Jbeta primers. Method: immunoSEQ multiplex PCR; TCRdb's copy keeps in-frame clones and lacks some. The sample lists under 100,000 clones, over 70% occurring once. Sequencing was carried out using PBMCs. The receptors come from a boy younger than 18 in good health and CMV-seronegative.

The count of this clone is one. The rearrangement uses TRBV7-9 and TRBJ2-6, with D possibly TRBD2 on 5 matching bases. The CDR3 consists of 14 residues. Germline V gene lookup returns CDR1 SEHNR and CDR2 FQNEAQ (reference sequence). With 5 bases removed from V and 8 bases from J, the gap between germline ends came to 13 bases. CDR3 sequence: CASSPGVNPNVLTF. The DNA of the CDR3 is TGTGCCAGCAGCCCCGGGGTTAACCCCAACGTCCTGACTTTC.

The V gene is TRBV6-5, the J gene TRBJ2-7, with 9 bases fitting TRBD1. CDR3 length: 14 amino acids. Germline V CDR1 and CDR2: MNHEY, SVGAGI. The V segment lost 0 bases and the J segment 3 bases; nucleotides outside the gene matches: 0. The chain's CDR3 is CASSYSTGGYEQYF. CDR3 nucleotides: TGTGCCAGCAGTTACTCGACAGGGGGCTACGAGCAGTACTTC.

The CDR3 reads CASSSTAGGTYEQYF. Here the CDR3 DNA reads TGTGCCAGCAGCTCCACGGCGGGAGGAACCTACGAGCAGTACTTC. The chain joins TRBV7-6 to TRBJ2-7; 8 nucleotides agree with TRBD2. Germline-derived CDR1 and CDR2 are SGHVS and FNYEAQ. The CDR3 extends over 15 amino acids. V lost 4 bases to trimming and J lost 2 bases; unmatched junction nucleotides: 7. Based on the CDR3 plus reference TRBV7-6 and TRBJ2-7, the full variable domain is GAGVSQSPRYKVTKRGQDVALRCDPISGHVSLYWYRQALGQGPEFLTYFNYEAQQDKSGLPNDRFSAERPEGSISTLTIQRTEQRDSAMYRCASSSTAGGTYEQYFGPGTRLTVT.

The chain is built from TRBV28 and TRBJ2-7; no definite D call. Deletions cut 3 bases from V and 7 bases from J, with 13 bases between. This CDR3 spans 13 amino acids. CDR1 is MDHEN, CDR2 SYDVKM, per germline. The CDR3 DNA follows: TGTGCCAGCAGTTTTGAGTCTCTGAGGGAGCAGTACTTC. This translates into CASSFESLREQYF.

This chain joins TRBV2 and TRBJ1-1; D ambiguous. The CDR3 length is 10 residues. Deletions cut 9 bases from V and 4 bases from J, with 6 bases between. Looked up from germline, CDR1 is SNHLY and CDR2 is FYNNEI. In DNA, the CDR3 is TGTGCCAGACAGCCCACTGAAGCTTTCTTT. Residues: CARQPTEAFF.

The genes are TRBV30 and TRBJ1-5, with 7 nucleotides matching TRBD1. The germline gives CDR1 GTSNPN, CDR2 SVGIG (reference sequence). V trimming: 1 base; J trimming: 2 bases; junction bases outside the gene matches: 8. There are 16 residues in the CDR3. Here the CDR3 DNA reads TGTGCCTGGAGTGGACCGATTACAGGGGGCAATCAGCCCCAGCATTTT. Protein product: CAWSGPITGGNQPQHF.

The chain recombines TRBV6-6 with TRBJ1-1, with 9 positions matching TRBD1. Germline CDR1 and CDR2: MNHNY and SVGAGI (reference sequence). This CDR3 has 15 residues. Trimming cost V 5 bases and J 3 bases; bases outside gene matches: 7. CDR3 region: CASSTPRDRDTEAFF. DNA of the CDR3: TGTGCCAGCAGTACCCCCAGGGACAGGGACACTGAAGCTTTCTTT.

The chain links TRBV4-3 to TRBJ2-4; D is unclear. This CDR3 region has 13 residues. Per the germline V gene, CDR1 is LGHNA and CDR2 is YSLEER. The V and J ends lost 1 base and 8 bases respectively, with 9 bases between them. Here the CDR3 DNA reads TGCGCCAGCAGCCAAGGCCTAGAGGACATTCAGTACTTC. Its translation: CASSQGLEDIQYF.

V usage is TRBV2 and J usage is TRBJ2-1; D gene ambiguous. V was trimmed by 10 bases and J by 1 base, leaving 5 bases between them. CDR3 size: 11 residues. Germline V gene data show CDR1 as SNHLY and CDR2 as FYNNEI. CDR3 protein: CATPSYNEQFF. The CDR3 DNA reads TGTGCCACCCCTTCCTACAATGAGCAGTTCTTC.

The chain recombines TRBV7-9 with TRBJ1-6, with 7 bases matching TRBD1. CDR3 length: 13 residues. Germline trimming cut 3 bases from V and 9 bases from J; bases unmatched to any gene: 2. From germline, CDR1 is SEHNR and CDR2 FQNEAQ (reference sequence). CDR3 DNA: TGTGCCAGCAGCTTCGACAGGGTTTCACCCCTCCACTTT. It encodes CASSFDRVSPLHF.

In nucleotides, the CDR3 is TGCAGCGTGGGGCGTGAAGCTTTCTTT. It translates to CSVGREAFF. The chain links TRBV20-1 to TRBJ1-1; TRBD1 might be the D (5 bases). Germline V lookup: CDR1 DFQATT, CDR2 SNEGSKA (reference sequence). CDR3 size: 9 residues.

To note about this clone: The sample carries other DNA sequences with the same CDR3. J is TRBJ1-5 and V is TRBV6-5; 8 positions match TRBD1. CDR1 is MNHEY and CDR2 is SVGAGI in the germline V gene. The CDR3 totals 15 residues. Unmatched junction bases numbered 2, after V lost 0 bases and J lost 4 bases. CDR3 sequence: CASSYSRTGNQPQHF. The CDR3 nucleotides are TGTGCCAGCAGTTACTCCCGGACAGGGAATCAGCCCCAGCATTTT.

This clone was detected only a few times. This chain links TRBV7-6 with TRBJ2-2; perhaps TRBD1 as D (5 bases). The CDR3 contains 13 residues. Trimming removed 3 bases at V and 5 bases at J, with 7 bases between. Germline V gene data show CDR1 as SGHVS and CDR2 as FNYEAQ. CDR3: CASSLAGTGELFF. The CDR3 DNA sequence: TGTGCCAGCAGCTTGGCAGGGACCGGGGAGCTGTTTTTT.

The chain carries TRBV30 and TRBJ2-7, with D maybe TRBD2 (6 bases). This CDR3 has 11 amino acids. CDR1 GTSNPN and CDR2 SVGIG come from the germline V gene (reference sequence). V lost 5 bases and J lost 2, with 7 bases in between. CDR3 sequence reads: CAWGGTYEQYF. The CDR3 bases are TGTGCCTGGGGGGGGACCTACGAGCAGTACTTC.

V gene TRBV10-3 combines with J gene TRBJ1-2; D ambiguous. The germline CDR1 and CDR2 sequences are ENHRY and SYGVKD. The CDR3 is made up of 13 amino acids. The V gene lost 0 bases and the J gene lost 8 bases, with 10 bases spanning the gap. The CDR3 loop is CAISESTGDGYTF. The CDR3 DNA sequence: TGTGCCATCAGTGAGTCGACCGGAGACGGCTACACCTTC.

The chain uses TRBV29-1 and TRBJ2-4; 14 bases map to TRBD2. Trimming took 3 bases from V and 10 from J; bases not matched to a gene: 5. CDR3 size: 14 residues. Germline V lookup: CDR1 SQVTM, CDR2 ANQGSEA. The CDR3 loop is CSVDGLAGGPIQYF. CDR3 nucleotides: TGCAGCGTTGACGGACTAGCGGGAGGTCCGATTCAGTACTTC. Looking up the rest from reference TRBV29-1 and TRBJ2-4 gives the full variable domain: SAVISQKPSRDICQRGTSLTIQCQVDSQVTMMFWYRQQPGQSLTLIATANQGSEATYESGFVIDKFPISRPNLTFSTLTVSNMSPEDSSIYLCSVDGLAGGPIQYFGAGTRLSVL.

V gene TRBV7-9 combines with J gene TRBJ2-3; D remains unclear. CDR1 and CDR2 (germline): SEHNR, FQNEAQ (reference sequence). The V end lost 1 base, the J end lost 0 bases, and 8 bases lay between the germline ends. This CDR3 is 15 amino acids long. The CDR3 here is CASSLGQSSTDTQYF. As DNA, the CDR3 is TGTGCCAGCAGCTTAGGGCAATCTAGCACAGATACGCAGTATTTT. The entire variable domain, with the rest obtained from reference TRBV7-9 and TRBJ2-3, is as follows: DTGVSQNPRHKITKRGQNVTFRCDPISEHNRLYWYRQTLGQGPEFLTYFQNEAQLEKSRLLSDRFSAERPKGSFSTLEIQRTEQGDSAMYLCASSLGQSSTDTQYFGPGTRLTVL.

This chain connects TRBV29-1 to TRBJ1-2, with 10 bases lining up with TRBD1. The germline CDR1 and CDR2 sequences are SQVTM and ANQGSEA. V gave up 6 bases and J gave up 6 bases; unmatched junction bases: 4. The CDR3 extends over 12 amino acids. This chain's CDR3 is CSVETGGDGYTF. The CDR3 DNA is TGCAGCGTCGAGACAGGGGGCGATGGCTACACCTTC.

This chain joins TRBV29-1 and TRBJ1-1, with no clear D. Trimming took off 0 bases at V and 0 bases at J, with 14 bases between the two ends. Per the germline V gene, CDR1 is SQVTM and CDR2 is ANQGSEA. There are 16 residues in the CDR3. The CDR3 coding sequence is TGCAGCGTTGAAGATCTGAGGAGGAAGCTGAACACTGAAGCTTTCTTT. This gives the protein CSVEDLRRKLNTEAFF.

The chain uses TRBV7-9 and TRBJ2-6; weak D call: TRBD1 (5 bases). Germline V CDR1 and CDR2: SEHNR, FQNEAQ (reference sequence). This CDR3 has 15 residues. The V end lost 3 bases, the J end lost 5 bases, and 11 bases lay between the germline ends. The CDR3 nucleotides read TGTGCCAGCAGCTTTGGGCAGGGCTGGGCCAACGTCCTGACTTTC. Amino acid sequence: CASSFGQGWANVLTF.

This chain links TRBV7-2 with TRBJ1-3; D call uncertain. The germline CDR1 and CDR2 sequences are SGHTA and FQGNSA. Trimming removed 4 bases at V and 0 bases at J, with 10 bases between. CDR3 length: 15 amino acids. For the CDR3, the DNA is TGTGCCAGCAGCTCAGGCAGCCGCTCTGGAAACACCATATATTTT. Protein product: CASSSGSRSGNTIYF.

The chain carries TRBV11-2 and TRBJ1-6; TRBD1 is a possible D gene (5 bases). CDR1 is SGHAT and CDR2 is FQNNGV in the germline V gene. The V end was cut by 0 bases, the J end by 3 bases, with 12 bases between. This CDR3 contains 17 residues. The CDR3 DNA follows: TGTGCCAGCAGCTTAGAACAGGACCCCAGCTATAATTCACCCCTCCACTTT. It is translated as CASSLEQDPSYNSPLHF.

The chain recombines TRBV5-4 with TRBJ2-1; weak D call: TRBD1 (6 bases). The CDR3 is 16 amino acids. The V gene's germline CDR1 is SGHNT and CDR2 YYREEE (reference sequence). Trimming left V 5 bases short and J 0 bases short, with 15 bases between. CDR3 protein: CASSRRQAGSYNEQFF. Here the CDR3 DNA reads TGTGCCAGCAGTCGTCGACAGGCGGGCTCCTACAATGAGCAGTTCTTC. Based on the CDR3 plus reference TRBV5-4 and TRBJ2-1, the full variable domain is ETGVTQSPTHLIKTRGQQVTLRCSSQSGHNTVSWYQQALGQGPQFIFQYYREEENGRGNFPPRFSGLQFPNYSSELNVNALELDDSALYLCASSRRQAGSYNEQFFGPGTRLTVL.

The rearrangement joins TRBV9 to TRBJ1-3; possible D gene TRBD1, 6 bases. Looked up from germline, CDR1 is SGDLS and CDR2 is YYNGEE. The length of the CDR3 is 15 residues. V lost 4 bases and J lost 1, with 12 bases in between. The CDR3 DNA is TGTGCCAGCAGCCCAAGCGACAGGTCTGGAAACACCATATATTTT. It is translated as CASSPSDRSGNTIYF.

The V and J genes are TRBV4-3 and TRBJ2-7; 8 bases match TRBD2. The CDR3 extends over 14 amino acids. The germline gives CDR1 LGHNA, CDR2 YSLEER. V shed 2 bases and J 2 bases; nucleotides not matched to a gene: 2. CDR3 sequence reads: CASSQTSGAYEQYF. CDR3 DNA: TGCGCCAGCAGCCAAACTAGCGGAGCCTACGAGCAGTACTTC.

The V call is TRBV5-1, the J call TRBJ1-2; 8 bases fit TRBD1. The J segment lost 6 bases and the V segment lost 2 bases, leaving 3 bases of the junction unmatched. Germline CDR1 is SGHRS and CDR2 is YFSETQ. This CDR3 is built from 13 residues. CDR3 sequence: CASSFGQGDGYTF. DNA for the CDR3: TGCGCCAGCAGCTTCGGACAGGGAGATGGCTACACCTTC.

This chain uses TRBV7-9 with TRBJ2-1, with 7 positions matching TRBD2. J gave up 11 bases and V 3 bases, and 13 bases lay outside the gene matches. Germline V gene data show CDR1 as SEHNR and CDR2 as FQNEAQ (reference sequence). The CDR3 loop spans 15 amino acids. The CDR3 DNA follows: TGTGCCAGCAGCTTTAGTAAGCTAGCGGTGATGAAGCAGTTCTTC. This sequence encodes CASSFSKLAVMKQFF.

Here the CDR3 reads CASSLLTGGTYTGELFF. CDR3 sequence (DNA): TGTGCCAGCAGCCTCCTGACGGGAGGGACCTACACCGGGGAGCTGTTTTTT. The genes are TRBV14 and TRBJ2-2, with 8 nucleotides matching TRBD2. With 4 bases clipped from V and 3 bases from J, the junction kept 10 bases outside the gene matches. The length of the CDR3 is 17 residues. Germline assignment: CDR1 SGHDN and CDR2 FVKESK.

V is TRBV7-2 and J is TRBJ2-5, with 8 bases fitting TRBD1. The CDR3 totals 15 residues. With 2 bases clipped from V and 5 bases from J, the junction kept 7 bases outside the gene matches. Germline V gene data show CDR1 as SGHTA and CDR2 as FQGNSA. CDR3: CASSLSAGGWETQYF. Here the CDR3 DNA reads TGTGCCAGCAGCTTATCTGCAGGGGGCTGGGAGACCCAGTACTTC.